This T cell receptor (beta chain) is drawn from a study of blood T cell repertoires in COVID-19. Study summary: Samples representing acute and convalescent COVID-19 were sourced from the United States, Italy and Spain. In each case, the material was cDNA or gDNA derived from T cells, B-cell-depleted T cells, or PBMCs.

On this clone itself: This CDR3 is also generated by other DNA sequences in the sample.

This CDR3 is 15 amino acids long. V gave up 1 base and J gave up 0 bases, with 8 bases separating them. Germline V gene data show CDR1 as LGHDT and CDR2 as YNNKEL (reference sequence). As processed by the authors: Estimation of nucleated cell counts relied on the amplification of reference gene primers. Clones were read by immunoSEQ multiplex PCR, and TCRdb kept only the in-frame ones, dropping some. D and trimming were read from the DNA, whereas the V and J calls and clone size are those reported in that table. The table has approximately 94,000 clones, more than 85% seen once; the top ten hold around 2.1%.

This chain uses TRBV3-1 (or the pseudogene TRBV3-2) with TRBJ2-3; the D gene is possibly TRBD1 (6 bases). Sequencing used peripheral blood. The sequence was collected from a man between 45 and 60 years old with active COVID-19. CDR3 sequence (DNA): TGTGCCAGCAGCCAAGGGACAGCTAGCACAGATACGCAGTATTTT. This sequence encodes CASSQGTASTDTQYF.